This T cell receptor beta chain was observed in a study of OX40 agonist ivuxolimab in advanced cancers. Study as a whole: Patients were infused with ivuxolimab every 2 weeks at 0.01 to 10 mg/kg. People who had prior anti-PD-1, anti-PD-L1 or anti-CTLA-4 therapy could take part, and approximately 44% had some. Partial responses were seen in three patients, one with hepatocellular carcinoma and two with cutaneous melanoma.

V lost 1 base and J lost 0, with 15 bases in between. The CDR3 covers 17 residues. Germline V gene sequence: CDR1 MGHRA, CDR2 YSYEKL. Clones were sequenced by immunoSEQ multiplex PCR, and TCRdb holds only the in-frame ones, with some missing. The data show roughly 57,000 clones, 84% seen once. The investigators sampled blood at baseline, at cycle 4 day 1, and at cycle 7 day 1. The rearrangement links TRBV4-1 to TRBJ1-2; D not resolved. This sequence originates from an adult with an advanced solid tumor such as melanoma, head and neck, liver or kidney cancer. The sequencing here drew on CD4+ or CD8+ T cells sorted from blood, taken in a trial of the OX40 agonist ivuxolimab. The CDR3 nucleotides read TGCGCCAGCAGCCAAGGAAGGACCCCAGAGTCTAACTATGGCTACACCTTC. Its protein product is CASSQGRTPESNYGYTF.